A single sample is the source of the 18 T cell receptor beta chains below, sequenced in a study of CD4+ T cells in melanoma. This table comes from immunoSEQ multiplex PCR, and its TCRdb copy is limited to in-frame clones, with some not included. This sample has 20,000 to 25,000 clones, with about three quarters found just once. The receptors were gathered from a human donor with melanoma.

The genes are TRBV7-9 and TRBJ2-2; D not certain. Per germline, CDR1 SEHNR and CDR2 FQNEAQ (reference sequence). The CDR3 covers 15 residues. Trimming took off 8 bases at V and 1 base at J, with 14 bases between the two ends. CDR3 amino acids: CASPRQKKNTGELFF. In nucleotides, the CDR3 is TGTGCCAGCCCTCGGCAGAAGAAGAACACCGGGGAGCTGTTTTTT. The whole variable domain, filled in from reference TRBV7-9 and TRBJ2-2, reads DTGVSQNPRHKITKRGQNVTFRCDPISEHNRLYWYRQTLGQGPEFLTYFQNEAQLEKSRLLSDRFSAERPKGSFSTLEIQRTEQGDSAMYLCASPRQKKNTGELFFGEGSRLTVL.

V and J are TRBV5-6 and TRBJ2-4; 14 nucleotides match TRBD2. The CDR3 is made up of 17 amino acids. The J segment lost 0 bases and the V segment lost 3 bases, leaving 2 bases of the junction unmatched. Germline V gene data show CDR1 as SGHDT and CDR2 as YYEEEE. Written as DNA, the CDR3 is TGTGCCAGCAGCTGGGGACTAGCGGGGGTAGCCAAAAACATTCAGTACTTC. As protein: CASSWGLAGVAKNIQYF.

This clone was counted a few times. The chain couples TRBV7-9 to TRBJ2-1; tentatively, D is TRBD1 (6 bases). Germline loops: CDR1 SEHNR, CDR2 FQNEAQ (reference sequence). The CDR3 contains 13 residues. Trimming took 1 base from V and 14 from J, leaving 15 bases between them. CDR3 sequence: CASSLVGQQGKFF. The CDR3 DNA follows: TGTGCCAGCAGCTTAGTAGGTCAACAGGGCAAGTTCTTC.

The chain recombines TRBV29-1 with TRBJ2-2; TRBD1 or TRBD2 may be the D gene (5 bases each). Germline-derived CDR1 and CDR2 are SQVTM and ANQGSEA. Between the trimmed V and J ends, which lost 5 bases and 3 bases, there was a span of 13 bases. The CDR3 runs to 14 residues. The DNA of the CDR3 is TGCAGCGTTCATTGGGGGTCGGACACCGGGGAGCTGTTTTTT. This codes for CSVHWGSDTGELFF.

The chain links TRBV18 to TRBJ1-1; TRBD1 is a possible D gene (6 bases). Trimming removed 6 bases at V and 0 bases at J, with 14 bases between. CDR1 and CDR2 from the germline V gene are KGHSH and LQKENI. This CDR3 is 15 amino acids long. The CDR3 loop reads CASSRDNLMNTEAFF. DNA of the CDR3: TGTGCCAGCTCCCGGGACAATTTGATGAACACTGAAGCTTTCTTT.

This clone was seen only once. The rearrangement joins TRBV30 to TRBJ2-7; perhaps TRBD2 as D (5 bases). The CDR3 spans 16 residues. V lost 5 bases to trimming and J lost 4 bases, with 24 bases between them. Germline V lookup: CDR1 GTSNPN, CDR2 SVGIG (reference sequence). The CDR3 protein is CAWSTPRGRHGYEQYF. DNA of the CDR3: TGTGCCTGGTCGACCCCCCGGGGTAGACATGGTTACGAGCAGTACTTC.

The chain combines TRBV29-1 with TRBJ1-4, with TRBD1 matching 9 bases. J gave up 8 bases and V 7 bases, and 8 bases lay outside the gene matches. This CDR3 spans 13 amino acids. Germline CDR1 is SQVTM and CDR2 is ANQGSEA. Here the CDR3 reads CSGMGQGSEKLFF. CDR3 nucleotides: TGCAGCGGCATGGGACAGGGTAGCGAAAAACTGTTTTTT.

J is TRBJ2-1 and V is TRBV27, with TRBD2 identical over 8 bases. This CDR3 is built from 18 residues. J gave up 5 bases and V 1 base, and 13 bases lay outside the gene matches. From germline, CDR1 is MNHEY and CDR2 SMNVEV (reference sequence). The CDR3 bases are TGTGCCAGCAGTTTATATCGCCCTTCGGGGGGGGAGGACAATGAGCAGTTCTTC. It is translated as CASSLYRPSGGEDNEQFF.

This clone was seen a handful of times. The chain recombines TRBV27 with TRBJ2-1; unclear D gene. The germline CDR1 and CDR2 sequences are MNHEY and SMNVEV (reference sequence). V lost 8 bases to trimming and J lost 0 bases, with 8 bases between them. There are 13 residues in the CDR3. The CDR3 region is CASGMSSYNEQFF. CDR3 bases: TGTGCCAGCGGAATGAGCTCCTACAATGAGCAGTTCTTC.

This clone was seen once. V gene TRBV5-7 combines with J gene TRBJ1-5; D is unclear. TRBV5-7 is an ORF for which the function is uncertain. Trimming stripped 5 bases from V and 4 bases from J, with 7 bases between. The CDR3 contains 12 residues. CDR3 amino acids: CASRYRNQPQHF. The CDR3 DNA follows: TGTGCCAGCAGATACAGAAATCAGCCCCAGCATTTT.

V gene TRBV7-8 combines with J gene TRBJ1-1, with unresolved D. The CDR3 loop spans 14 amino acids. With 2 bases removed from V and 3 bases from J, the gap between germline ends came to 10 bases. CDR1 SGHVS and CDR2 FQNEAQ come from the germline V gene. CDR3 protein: CASSLNGAYTEAFF. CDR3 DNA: TGTGCCAGCAGCTTAAACGGCGCCTACACTGAAGCTTTCTTT.

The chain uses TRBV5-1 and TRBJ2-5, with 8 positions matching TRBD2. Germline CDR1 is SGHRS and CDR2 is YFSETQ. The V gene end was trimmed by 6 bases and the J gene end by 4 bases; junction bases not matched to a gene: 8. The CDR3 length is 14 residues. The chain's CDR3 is CASTDGGAGETQYF. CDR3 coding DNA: TGCGCCAGCACCGACGGGGGGGCAGGAGAGACCCAGTACTTC. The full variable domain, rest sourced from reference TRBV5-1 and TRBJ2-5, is KAGVTQTPRYLIKTRGQQVTLSCSPISGHRSVSWYQQTPGQGLQFLFEYFSETQRNKGNFPGRFSGRQFSNSRSEMNVSTLELGDSALYLCASTDGGAGETQYFGPGTRLLVL.

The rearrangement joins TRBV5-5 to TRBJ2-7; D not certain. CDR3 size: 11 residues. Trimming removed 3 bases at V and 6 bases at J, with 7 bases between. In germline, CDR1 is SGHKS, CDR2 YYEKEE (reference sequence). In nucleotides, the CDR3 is TGTGCCAGCAGCTCCCGGTTCGAGCAGTACTTC. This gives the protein CASSSRFEQYF.

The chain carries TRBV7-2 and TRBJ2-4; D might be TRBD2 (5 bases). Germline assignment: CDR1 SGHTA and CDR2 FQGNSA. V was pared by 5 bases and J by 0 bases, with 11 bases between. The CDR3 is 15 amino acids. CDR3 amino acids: CASSPRRLAKNIQYF. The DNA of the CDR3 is TGTGCCAGCAGCCCTCGGAGGTTAGCCAAAAACATTCAGTACTTC. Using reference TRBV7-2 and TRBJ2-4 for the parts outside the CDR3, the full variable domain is GAGVSQSPSNKVTEKGKDVELRCDPISGHTALYWYRQSLGQGLEFLIYFQGNSAPDKSGLPSDRFSAERTGGSVSTLTIQRTQQEDSAVYLCASSPRRLAKNIQYFGAGTRLSVL.

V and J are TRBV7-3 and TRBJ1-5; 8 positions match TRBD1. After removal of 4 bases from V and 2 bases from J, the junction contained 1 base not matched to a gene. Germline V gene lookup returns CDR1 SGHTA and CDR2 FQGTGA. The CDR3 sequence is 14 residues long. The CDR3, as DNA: TGTGCCAGCAGCTCGGGACAGGGCAATCAGCCCCAGCATTTT. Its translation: CASSSGQGNQPQHF.

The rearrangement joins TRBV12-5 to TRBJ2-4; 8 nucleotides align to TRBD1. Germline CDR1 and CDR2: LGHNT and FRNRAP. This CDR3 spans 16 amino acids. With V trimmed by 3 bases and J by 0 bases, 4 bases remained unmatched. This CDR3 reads CASGFRTGLAKNIQYF. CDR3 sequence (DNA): TGTGCTAGTGGTTTTCGGACAGGGCTAGCCAAAAACATTCAGTACTTC.

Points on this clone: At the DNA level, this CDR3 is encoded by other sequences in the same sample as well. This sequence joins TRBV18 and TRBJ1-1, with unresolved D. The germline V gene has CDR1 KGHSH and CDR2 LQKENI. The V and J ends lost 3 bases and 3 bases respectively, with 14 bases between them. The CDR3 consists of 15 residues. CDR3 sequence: CASSPVGGWDTEAFF. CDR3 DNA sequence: TGTGCCAGCTCACCCGTAGGTGGGTGGGACACTGAAGCTTTCTTT.

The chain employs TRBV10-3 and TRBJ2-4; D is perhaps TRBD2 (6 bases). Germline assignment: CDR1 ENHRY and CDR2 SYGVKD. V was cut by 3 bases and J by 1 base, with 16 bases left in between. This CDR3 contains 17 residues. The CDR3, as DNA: TGTGCCATCAGTGACCCGGGACTCCCCAAGGCCAAAAACATTCAGTACTTC. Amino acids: CAISDPGLPKAKNIQYF.